The present entry profiles one T cell receptor (beta chain) with its context. What it binds is not known. This sample is drawn from a study of vaccination and CD4 T cells after COVID-19. Oncomine TCR Beta short-read sequencing was applied to DNA from cultured CD4+ T cells. Cultures of CD4+ T cells served as the source for extracting genomic DNA. TCRdb re-called the PCR reads with MiXCR, one entry per CDR3 protein. The sample shows some 9,700 distinct CDR3 sequences, roughly 76% of them seen only once. The CDR3 length is 15 residues. V lost 0 bases and J lost 2, with 8 bases in between. Germline values: CDR1 LNHDA, CDR2 SQIVND (reference sequence). Described treatment: roughly 11-day PBMC culture with coronavirus spike peptide pools or control peptides (ViraFEST assay). Peptide pool stimulation in ViraFEST expanded antigen-specific T cells, whose TCRs were then sequenced. Peptide pools at around 9.2 ug/ml and IL-2 at 10 IU/ml were added to cultures of roughly 2.2 million PBMCs per well.

The chain has TRBV19 and TRBJ1-5; D unresolved. Sequenced sample: CD4+ T cells from blood, cultured in vitro. This receptor was identified in a human donor who had recovered from COVID-19. DNA of the CDR3: TGTGCCAGTAGTATAGAGGCGTTAGGCAATCAGCCCCAGCATTTT. This codes for CASSIEALGNQPQHF.